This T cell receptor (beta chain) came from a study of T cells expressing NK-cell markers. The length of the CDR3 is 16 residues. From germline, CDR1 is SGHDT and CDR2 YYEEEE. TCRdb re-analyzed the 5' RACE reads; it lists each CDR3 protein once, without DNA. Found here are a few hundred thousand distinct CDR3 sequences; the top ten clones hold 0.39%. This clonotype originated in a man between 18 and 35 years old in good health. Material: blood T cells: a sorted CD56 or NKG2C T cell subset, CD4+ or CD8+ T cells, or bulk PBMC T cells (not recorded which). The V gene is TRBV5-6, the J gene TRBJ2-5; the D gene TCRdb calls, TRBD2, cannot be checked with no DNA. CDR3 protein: CASSSAGTTSMETQYF.